What follows are 21 T cell receptor beta chains derived from one specimen sequenced in a study of blood T cell repertoires in COVID-19. Measured with immunoSEQ multiplex PCR; TCRdb has only the in-frame clones, and not every one. The repertoire consists of 86,000 or so clones, with about nine tenths occurring once and the leading ten covering over 1.5%. Sequenced sample: peripheral blood. These receptors came from a woman aged 45-59 years in a cohort sampled during active COVID-19.

The chain couples TRBV28 to TRBJ2-3; 11 bases line up with TRBD1. The V gene end was trimmed by 6 bases and the J gene end by 6 bases; junction bases not matched to a gene: 5. The CDR3 has 14 amino acids. CDR1 MDHEN and CDR2 SYDVKM come from the germline V gene. CDR3: CASSLDRGPDTQYF. The DNA for the CDR3 is TGTGCCAGCAGCCTGGACAGGGGGCCGGATACGCAGTATTTT.

The chain couples TRBV28 to TRBJ1-3; D uncertain. CDR1 is MDHEN and CDR2 is SYDVKM in the germline V gene. The CDR3 has 14 amino acids. With 5 bases removed from V and 2 bases from J, the gap between germline ends came to 10 bases. The CDR3 region is CASSGLGAGNTIYF. DNA for the CDR3: TGTGCCAGCAGTGGGCTGGGCGCTGGAAACACCATATATTTT.

This clone was recorded only once. CDR3 amino acids: CASSYFAAGGIDEQYF. The DNA for the CDR3 is TGTGCCAGCAGTTACTTCGCGGCAGGGGGTATCGACGAGCAGTACTTC. The chain couples TRBV6-5 to TRBJ2-7, with 7 bases matching TRBD1. V shed 1 base and J 5 bases; nucleotides not matched to a gene: 11. Germline CDR1 is MNHEY and CDR2 is SVGAGI. The CDR3 has 16 residues.

The chain carries TRBV15 and TRBJ2-3, with 9 bases matching TRBD2. CDR1 and CDR2 from the germline V gene are LNHNV and YYDKDF (reference sequence). Germline trimming cut 9 bases from V and 5 bases from J; bases unmatched to any gene: 9. This CDR3 has 14 amino acids. The DNA of the CDR3 is TGTGCCACAGATGATAGCGGGAGTTTAGATACGCAGTATTTT. Translating it yields CATDDSGSLDTQYF. The variable domain in full, with the rest retrieved from reference TRBV15 and TRBJ2-3, is DAMVIQNPRYQVTQFGKPVTLSCSQTLNHNVMYWYQQKSSQAPKLLFHYYDKDFNNEADTPDNFQSRRPNTSFCFLDIRSPGLGDTAMYLCATDDSGSLDTQYFGPGTRLTVL.

This sequence joins TRBV2 and TRBJ2-1; D gene uncertain. The CDR3 length is 13 residues. The V gene lost 6 bases and the J gene lost 8 bases, with 14 bases spanning the gap. The germline gives CDR1 SNHLY, CDR2 FYNNEI. In nucleotides, the CDR3 is TGTGCCAGCAGGGGCTACAGCAACGATGAGCAGTTCTTC. Protein product: CASRGYSNDEQFF. The whole variable domain, filled in from reference TRBV2 and TRBJ2-1, reads EPEVTQTPSHQVTQMGQEVILRCVPISNHLYFYWYRQILGQKVEFLVSFYNNEISEKSEIFDDQFSVERPDGSNFTLKIRSTKLEDSAMYFCASRGYSNDEQFFGPGTRLTVL.

The chain carries TRBV7-9 and TRBJ2-1; the D gene is possibly TRBD1 (6 bases). The CDR3 spans 13 residues. Germline loops: CDR1 SEHNR, CDR2 FQNEAQ (reference sequence). The V end was cut by 3 bases, the J end by 9 bases, with 12 bases between. The CDR3, as DNA: TGTGCCAGCAGCTTCGGGACACTCACTGAGCAGTTCTTC. As protein: CASSFGTLTEQFF.

The chain links TRBV11-2 to TRBJ2-1; 8 bases align to TRBD1. With V trimmed by 2 bases and J by 9 bases, 9 bases remained unmatched. This CDR3 contains 15 residues. Germline V gene sequence: CDR1 SGHAT, CDR2 FQNNGV. CDR3: CASSLQGARGGEQFF. The DNA for the CDR3 is TGTGCCAGCAGCTTACAGGGGGCCCGTGGGGGTGAGCAGTTCTTC.

The chain links TRBV5-1 to TRBJ2-1; 10 positions match TRBD2. The trim removed 6 bases at V and 9 bases at J, leaving 15 bases unmatched. The CDR3 runs to 16 residues. Germline assignment: CDR1 SGHRS and CDR2 YFSETQ. The CDR3 sequence is CASKTSGIRTPGEQFF. The CDR3 DNA sequence: TGCGCCAGCAAAACTAGCGGGATTCGGACCCCAGGTGAGCAGTTCTTC.

CDR3 loop: CASERVVGSSYNEQFF. The CDR3 bases are TGTGCCAGCGAGCGGGTTGTAGGGTCCTCCTACAATGAGCAGTTCTTC. This chain links TRBV27 with TRBJ2-1; the D gene is possibly TRBD2 (6 bases). Trimming cost V 8 bases and J 0 bases, with 17 bases left between them. Germline V gives CDR1 MNHEY, CDR2 SMNVEV (reference sequence). This CDR3 has 16 residues.

The rearrangement links TRBV5-6 to TRBJ2-6; 11 nucleotides align to TRBD1. Germline V gene sequence: CDR1 SGHDT, CDR2 YYEEEE. The junction had 11 bases not matched to a gene; V was cut back by 5 bases and J by 4 bases. CDR3 length: 18 amino acids. The CDR3 DNA sequence: TGTGCCAGCAGAGGTGCCGGGACAGGGGGTAAAGGGGCCAACGTCCTGACTTTC. Its translation: CASRGAGTGGKGANVLTF.

The chain recombines TRBV5-1 with TRBJ1-4; no clear D. V lost 4 bases and J lost 8, with 18 bases in between. Germline CDR1 and CDR2: SGHRS and YFSETQ. The CDR3 covers 15 residues. CDR3 in amino acids: CASSTTGSGMEKLFF. Here the CDR3 DNA reads TGCGCCAGCAGCACAACGGGGTCCGGTATGGAAAAACTGTTTTTT.

The chain joins TRBV28 to TRBJ1-2; D is possibly TRBD1 (6 bases). The CDR3 spans 16 residues. V dropped 5 bases and J dropped 4 bases, with 20 bases sitting between them. The germline V gene encodes CDR1 MDHEN and CDR2 SYDVKM. The CDR3 sequence is CASSPKGGLVFYGYTF. CDR3 coding DNA: TGTGCCAGCAGTCCCAAGGGGGGGCTGGTCTTCTATGGCTACACCTTC.

The chain joins TRBV11-3 to TRBJ2-1, with TRBD2 identical over 10 bases. CDR1 and CDR2 (germline): SGHNT, YENEEA. The CDR3 is 20 amino acids. V gave up 1 base and J gave up 4 bases; unmatched junction bases: 16. CDR3 loop: CASSLGKGRTSGRKYNEQFF. The CDR3 DNA reads as TGTGCCAGCAGCTTAGGAAAGGGGCGGACTAGCGGAAGAAAGTACAATGAGCAGTTCTTC.

The rearrangement uses TRBV27 and TRBJ2-1, with 10 nucleotides matching TRBD1. Trimming took 10 bases from V and 4 from J; bases not matched to a gene: 13. The CDR3 is made up of 16 amino acids. The V gene's germline CDR1 is MNHEY and CDR2 SMNVEV (reference sequence). CDR3 nucleotide sequence: TGTGCCACTCCTCCCGTGGGACAGGGGTTATACAATGAGCAGTTCTTC. Residues: CATPPVGQGLYNEQFF.

This clone was found a few times. The chain is built from TRBV18 and TRBJ1-5, with D tentatively TRBD1 (6 bases). The CDR3 runs 15 residues. Deletions cut 3 bases from V and 4 bases from J, with 13 bases between. Germline V gives CDR1 KGHSH, CDR2 LQKENI. CDR3 sequence: CASSPRTEPNQPQHF. The CDR3 region has the DNA TGTGCCAGCTCACCTCGGACAGAGCCTAATCAGCCCCAGCATTTT.

The chain uses TRBV3-1 (or the pseudogene TRBV3-2) and TRBJ2-2; 10 bases agree with TRBD2. CDR1 and CDR2 (germline): LGHDT, YNNKEL (reference sequence). Germline trimming cut 0 bases from V and 7 bases from J; bases unmatched to any gene: 5. This CDR3 comprises 16 residues. The CDR3 spells CASSQESGGAFGELFF. The CDR3, as DNA: TGTGCCAGCAGCCAAGAAAGCGGGGGGGCCTTCGGGGAGCTGTTTTTT.

V gene TRBV6-5 combines with J gene TRBJ1-1; D is possibly TRBD1 (6 bases). The CDR3 contains 14 residues. CDR1 is MNHEY and CDR2 is SVGAGI in the germline V gene. With 10 bases removed from V and 11 bases from J, the gap between germline ends came to 26 bases. The CDR3 DNA reads as TGTGCCACTAAACGGTACAGGGACTATAAGGAGGCTTTCTTT. Its translation: CATKRYRDYKEAFF.

The V call is TRBV19, the J call TRBJ1-1, with TRBD1 identical over 9 bases. CDR1 and CDR2 (germline): LNHDA, SQIVND (reference sequence). CDR3 length: 16 amino acids. The V segment lost 6 bases and the J segment 4 bases; nucleotides outside the gene matches: 12. The CDR3 DNA sequence: TGTGCCAGTAGCAGGACAGGGGTGGGTTTGGGCACTGAAGCTTTCTTT. This codes for CASSRTGVGLGTEAFF.

The rearrangement joins TRBV10-3 to TRBJ2-7; D unclear. The V gene's germline CDR1 is ENHRY and CDR2 SYGVKD. Trimming shortened V by 6 bases and J by 0 bases, and 6 bases separated the two germline ends. There are 12 residues in the CDR3. This CDR3 is CAISAISYEQYF. The DNA of the CDR3 is TGTGCCATCAGCGCTATCTCCTACGAGCAGTACTTC.

The rearrangement joins TRBV7-3 to TRBJ1-1; D is unclear. Germline CDR1 SGHTA, CDR2 FQGTGA. Trimming cost V 1 base and J 2 bases, with 8 bases left between them. The CDR3 length is 14 residues. This chain's CDR3 is CASSLNPGNTEAFF. In DNA, the CDR3 is TGTGCCAGCAGCTTAAATCCAGGAAACACTGAAGCTTTCTTT.

This clone was seen just once. The chain has TRBV5-1 and TRBJ2-5; TRBD2 matches 8 bases. Germline V gene lookup returns CDR1 SGHRS and CDR2 YFSETQ. V was pared by 3 bases and J by 5 bases, with 6 bases of the junction left unmatched. This CDR3 has 14 amino acids. CDR3 bases: TGCGCCAGCAGCTACTTTAGCGGGACGGAGACCCAGTACTTC. Translation: CASSYFSGTETQYF.